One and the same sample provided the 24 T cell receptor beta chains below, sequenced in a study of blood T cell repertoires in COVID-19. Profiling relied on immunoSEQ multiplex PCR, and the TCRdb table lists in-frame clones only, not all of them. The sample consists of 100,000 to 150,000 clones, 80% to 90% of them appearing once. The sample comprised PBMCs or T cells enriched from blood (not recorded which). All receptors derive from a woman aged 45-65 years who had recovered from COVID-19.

The CDR3 DNA reads TGTGCCAGCAGTTTCGGCAGGCCCTACGAGCAGTACTTC. Translated, it gives CASSFGRPYEQYF. The chain is built from TRBV27 and TRBJ2-7, with D unclear. Trimming removed 3 bases from V and 2 bases from J, with 8 bases in between. Germline loops: CDR1 MNHEY, CDR2 SMNVEV (reference sequence). CDR3 length: 13 residues.

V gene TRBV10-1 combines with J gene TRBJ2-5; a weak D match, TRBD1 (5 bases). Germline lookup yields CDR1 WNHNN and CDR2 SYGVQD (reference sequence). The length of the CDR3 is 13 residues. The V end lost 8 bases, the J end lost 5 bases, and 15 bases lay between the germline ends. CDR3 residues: CASSAGLSETQYF. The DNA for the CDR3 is TGCGCCAGCTCGGCAGGGCTTTCGGAGACCCAGTACTTC.

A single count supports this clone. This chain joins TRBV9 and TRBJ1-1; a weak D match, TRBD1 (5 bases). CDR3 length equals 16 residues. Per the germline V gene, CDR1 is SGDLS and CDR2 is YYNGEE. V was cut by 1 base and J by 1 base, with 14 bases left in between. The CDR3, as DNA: TGTGCCAGCAGCGTAAATGTGGGGCTACGGAACACTGAAGCTTTCTTT. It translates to CASSVNVGLRNTEAFF.

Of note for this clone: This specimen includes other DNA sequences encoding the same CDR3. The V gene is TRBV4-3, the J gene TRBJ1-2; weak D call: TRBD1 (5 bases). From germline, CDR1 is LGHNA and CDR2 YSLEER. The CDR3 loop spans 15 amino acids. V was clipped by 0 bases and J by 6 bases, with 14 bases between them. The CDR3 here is CASSQDFGQGHGYTF. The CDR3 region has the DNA TGCGCCAGCAGCCAAGATTTTGGGCAGGGCCATGGCTACACCTTC.

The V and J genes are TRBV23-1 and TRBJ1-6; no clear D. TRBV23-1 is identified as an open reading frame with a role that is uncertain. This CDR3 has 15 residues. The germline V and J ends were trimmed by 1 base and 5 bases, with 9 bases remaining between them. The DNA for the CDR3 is TGCGCCAGCAGTCAATTCCTCGGGGATAATTCACCCCTCCACTTT. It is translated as CASSQFLGDNSPLHF.

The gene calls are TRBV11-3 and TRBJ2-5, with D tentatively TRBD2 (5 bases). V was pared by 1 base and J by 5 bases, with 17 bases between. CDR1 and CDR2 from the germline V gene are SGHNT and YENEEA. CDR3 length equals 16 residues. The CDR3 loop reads CASSLGWRALAETQYF. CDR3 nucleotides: TGTGCCAGCAGCTTAGGTTGGCGGGCCCTCGCTGAGACCCAGTACTTC.

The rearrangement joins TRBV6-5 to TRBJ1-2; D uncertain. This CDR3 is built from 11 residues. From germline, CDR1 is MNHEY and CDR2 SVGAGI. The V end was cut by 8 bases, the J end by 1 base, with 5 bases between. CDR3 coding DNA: TGTGCCAGCGGCAGTAACTATGGCTACACCTTC. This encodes CASGSNYGYTF.

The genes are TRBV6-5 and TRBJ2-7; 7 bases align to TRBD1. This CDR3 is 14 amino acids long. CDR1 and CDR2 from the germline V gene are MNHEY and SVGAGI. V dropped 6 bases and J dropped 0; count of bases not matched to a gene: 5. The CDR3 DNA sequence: TGTGCCAGCAGCCGACAGGGATCCTCCTACGAGCAGTACTTC. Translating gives CASSRQGSSYEQYF.

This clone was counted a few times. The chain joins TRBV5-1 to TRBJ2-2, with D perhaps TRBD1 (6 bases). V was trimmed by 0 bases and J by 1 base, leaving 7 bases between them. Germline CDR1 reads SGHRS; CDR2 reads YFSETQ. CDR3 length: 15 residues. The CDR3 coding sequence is TGCGCCAGCAGCTTGGAACAGGGGAACACCGGGGAGCTGTTTTTT. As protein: CASSLEQGNTGELFF.

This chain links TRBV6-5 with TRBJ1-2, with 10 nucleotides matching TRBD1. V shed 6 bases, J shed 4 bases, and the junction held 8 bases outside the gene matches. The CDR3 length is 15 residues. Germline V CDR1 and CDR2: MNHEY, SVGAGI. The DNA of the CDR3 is TGTGCCAGCAGCCGAGAGGACAGGGGGGTCTATGGCTACACCTTC. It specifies CASSREDRGVYGYTF.

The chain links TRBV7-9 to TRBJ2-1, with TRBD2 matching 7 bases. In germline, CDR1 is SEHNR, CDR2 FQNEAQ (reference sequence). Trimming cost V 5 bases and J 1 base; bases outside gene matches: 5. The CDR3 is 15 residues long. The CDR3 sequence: CASSLRGLSYNEQFF. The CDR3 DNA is TGTGCCAGCAGCCTGCGGGGGTTATCCTACAATGAGCAGTTCTTC.

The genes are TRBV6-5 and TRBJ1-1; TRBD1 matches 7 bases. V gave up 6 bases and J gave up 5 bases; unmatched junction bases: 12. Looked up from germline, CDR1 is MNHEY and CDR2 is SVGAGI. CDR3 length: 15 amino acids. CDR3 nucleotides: TGTGCCAGCAGGGGTGTAGAAGGGGGCTTGACTGAAGCTTTCTTT. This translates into CASRGVEGGLTEAFF.

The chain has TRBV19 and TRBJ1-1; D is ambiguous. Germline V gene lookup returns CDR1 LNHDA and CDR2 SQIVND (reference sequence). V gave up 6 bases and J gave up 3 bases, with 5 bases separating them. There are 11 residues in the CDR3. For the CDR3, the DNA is TGTGCCAGTAGGAGTTACACTGAAGCTTTCTTT. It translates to CASRSYTEAFF.

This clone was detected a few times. CDR3 nucleotide sequence: TGTGCCAGCAGCCTGACCTCGGGTTCCTTAGCCAAAAACATTCAGTACTTC. Translated: CASSLTSGSLAKNIQYF. The V gene is TRBV7-9, the J gene TRBJ2-4; unclear D gene. Trimming left V 5 bases short and J 0 bases short, with 17 bases between. The CDR3 consists of 17 residues. Germline V gives CDR1 SEHNR, CDR2 FQNEAQ (reference sequence).

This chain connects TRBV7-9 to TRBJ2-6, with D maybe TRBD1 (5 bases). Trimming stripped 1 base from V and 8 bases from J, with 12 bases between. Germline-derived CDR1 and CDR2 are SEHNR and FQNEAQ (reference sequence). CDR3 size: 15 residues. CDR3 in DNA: TGTGCCAGCAGCTTAGGACAGACACCTTCCAACGTCCTGACTTTC. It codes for CASSLGQTPSNVLTF.

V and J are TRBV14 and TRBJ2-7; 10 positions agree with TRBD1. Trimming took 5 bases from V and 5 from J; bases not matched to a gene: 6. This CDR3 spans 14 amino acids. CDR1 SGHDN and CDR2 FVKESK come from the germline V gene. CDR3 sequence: CASSYWTGGDEQYF. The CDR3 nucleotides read TGTGCCAGCAGCTATTGGACAGGGGGGGACGAGCAGTACTTC.

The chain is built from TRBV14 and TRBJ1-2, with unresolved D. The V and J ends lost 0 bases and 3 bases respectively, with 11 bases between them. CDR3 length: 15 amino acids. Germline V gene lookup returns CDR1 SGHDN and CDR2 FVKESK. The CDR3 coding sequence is TGTGCCAGCAGCCAAGATCTAGGTAACCACTATGGCTACACCTTC. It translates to CASSQDLGNHYGYTF.

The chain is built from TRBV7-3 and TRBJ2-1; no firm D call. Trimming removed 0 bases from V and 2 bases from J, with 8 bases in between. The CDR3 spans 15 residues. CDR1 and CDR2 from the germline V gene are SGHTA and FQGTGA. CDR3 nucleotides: TGTGCCAGCAGCTTAACTAGTTCTCCCTACAATGAGCAGTTCTTC. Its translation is CASSLTSSPYNEQFF.

The CDR3 sequence is CASSLGVFVDRGPFYEQYF. In DNA form, the CDR3 reads TGTGCCAGCAGCTTGGGGGTGTTCGTCGACAGGGGGCCTTTCTACGAGCAGTACTTC. V gene TRBV7-2 combines with J gene TRBJ2-7; 10 bases align to TRBD1. The length of the CDR3 is 19 residues. The trim removed 3 bases at V and 3 bases at J, leaving 17 bases unmatched. Germline V gene lookup returns CDR1 SGHTA and CDR2 FQGNSA.

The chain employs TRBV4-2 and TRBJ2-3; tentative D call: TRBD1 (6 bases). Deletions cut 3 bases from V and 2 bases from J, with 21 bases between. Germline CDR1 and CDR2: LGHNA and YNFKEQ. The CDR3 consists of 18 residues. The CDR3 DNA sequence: TGTGCCAGCAGCCATCCCCCCTCAGGGGTTGAAGACACAGATACGCAGTATTTT. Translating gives CASSHPPSGVEDTDTQYF.

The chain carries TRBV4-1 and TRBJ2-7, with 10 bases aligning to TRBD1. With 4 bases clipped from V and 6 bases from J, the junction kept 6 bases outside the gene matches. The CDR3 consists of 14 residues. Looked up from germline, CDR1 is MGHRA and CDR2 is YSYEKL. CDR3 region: CASSPQGTGAEQYF. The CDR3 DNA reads TGCGCCAGCAGCCCCCAGGGGACAGGGGCCGAGCAGTACTTC.

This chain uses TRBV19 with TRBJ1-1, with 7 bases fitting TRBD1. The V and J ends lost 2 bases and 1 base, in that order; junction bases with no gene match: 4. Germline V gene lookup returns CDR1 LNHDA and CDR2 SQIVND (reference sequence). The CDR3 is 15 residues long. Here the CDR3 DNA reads TGTGCCAGTAGTATACTAAACAGGGGGAACACTGAAGCTTTCTTT. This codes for CASSILNRGNTEAFF.

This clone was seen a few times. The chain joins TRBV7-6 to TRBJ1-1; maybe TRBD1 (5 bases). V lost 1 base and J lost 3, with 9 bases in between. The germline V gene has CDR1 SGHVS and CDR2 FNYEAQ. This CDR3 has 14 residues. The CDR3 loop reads CASSLVKGHTEAFF. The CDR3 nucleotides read TGTGCCAGCAGCTTAGTTAAGGGGCACACTGAAGCTTTCTTT.

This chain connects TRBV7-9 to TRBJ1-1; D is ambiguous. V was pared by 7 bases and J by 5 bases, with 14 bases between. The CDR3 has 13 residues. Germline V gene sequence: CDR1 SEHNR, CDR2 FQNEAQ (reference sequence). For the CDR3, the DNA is TGTGCCAGCACCTCATCGGGGTGGACTGAAGCTTTCTTT. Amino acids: CASTSSGWTEAFF.